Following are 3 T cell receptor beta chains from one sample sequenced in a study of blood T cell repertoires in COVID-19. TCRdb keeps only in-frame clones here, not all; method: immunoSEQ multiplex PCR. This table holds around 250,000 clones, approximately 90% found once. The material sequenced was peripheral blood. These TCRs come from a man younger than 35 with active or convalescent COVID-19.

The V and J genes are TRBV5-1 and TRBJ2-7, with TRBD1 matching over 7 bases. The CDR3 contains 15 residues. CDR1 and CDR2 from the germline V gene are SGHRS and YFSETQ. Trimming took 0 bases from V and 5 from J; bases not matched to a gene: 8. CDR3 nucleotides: TGCGCCAGCAGCTTGGTGGTGACAGGGTCCAACGAGCAGTACTTC. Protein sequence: CASSLVVTGSNEQYF. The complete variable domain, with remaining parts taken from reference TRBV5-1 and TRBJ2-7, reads KAGVTQTPRYLIKTRGQQVTLSCSPISGHRSVSWYQQTPGQGLQFLFEYFSETQRNKGNFPGRFSGRQFSNSRSEMNVSTLELGDSALYLCASSLVVTGSNEQYFGPGTRLTVT.

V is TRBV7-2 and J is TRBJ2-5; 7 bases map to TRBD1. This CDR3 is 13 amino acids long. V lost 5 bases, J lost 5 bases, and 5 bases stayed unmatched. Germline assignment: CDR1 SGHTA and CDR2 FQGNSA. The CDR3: CASSRDRAETQYF. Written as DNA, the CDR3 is TGTGCCAGCAGCCGAGACAGGGCTGAGACCCAGTACTTC.

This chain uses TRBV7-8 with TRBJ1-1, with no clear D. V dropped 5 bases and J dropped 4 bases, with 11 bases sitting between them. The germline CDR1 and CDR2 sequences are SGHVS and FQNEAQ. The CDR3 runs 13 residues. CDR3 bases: TGTGCCAGCAGCCCCCGTGAGGGCACTGAAGCTTTCTTT. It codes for CASSPREGTEAFF.